Each of the 4 T cell receptor beta chains below was sequenced from the same sample in a study of blood T cell repertoires in COVID-19. Sequencing used immunoSEQ multiplex PCR; TCRdb keeps in-frame clones, though not all of them. In the table there are 55,000 to 70,000 clones, around 76% of which are singletons. The sample was peripheral blood. Receptor source: a human donor in a cohort sampled during active COVID-19.

The chain carries TRBV28 and TRBJ1-2; D is perhaps TRBD1 (6 bases). The CDR3 consists of 13 residues. CDR1 and CDR2 (germline): MDHEN, SYDVKM. Trimming left V 6 bases short and J 5 bases short, with 13 bases between. In DNA form, the CDR3 reads TGTGCCAGCAGGACAGGCCCTAGTTATGGCTACACCTTC. Translation gives CASRTGPSYGYTF.

V and J are TRBV27 and TRBJ1-6; D gene ambiguous. Germline values: CDR1 MNHEY, CDR2 SMNVEV (reference sequence). Trimming cost V 2 bases and J 7 bases, with 12 bases left between them. The CDR3 has 15 residues. CDR3: CASSLKGAWNSPLHF. The CDR3 nucleotides are TGTGCCAGCAGTTTAAAGGGAGCCTGGAATTCACCCCTCCACTTT.

The chain couples TRBV10-1 to TRBJ2-7; tentatively, D is TRBD2 (5 bases). CDR1 is WNHNN, CDR2 SYGVQD, per germline (reference sequence). The CDR3 has 14 residues. The V end lost 2 bases, the J end lost 0 bases, and 8 bases lay between the germline ends. The CDR3 reads CASSERSGSYEQYF. The CDR3 region has the DNA TGCGCCAGCAGTGAGCGGAGCGGCTCCTACGAGCAGTACTTC.

The V gene is TRBV7-2, the J gene TRBJ1-5, with D possibly matching TRBD1 (5 bases). CDR3 length equals 16 residues. V shed 2 bases and J shed 0 bases, with 11 bases lying between them. Germline CDR1 SGHTA, CDR2 FQGNSA. The CDR3 coding sequence is TGTGCCAGCAGCTTACAGGGTACGAGTAGCAATCAGCCCCAGCATTTT. Translated: CASSLQGTSSNQPQHF.